A single sample gave rise to the 20 T cell receptor beta chains below, sequenced in a study of shared clonotypes between healthy human individuals (TCRdb year 2020). The library was produced with the immunoSEQ multiplex PCR assay. The immuneACCESS repertoire file appears here via TCRdb, limited to in-frame rearrangements. These files lack a portion of the clones; in checked studies, under half of the deficit traces to unresolved V genes, and the cause of the others is not known. Within this sample are over 400,000 clones, with 78% of them counted one time only. Around 12% of the sample goes to the ten largest clones. What was sequenced was PBMCs. The receptors shown here come from a woman aged 40 to 50 in good health. Some clones in this sample may be carry-over from other donors' samples.

As to this clone: Within the sample, other DNA sequences also encode this same CDR3. The rearrangement uses TRBV5-8 and TRBJ2-1; D gene unclear. The V gene's germline CDR1 is SGHTS and CDR2 YDEGEE. The CDR3 sequence is 13 residues long. V lost 0 bases and J 3 bases, leaving 4 bases between the germline ends. The CDR3 sequence: CASSLGSYNEQFF. DNA of the CDR3: TGTGCCAGCAGCTTGGGCAGCTACAATGAGCAGTTCTTC.

V and J are TRBV4-3 and TRBJ2-7; D is possibly TRBD1 (5 bases). Germline V gene lookup returns CDR1 LGHNA and CDR2 YSLEER. V lost 1 base to trimming and J lost 3 bases, with 10 bases between them. CDR3 size: 14 residues. CDR3 bases: TGCGCCAGCAGCCAAGGGCAGGGAAACTACGAGCAGTACTTC. As protein: CASSQGQGNYEQYF.

This clone was found once. The rearrangement links TRBV5-1 to TRBJ2-5, with 7 bases aligning to TRBD1. The better agreement between TRBJ2-7 and the DNA end casts doubt on the J call. The germline gives CDR1 SGHRS, CDR2 YFSETQ. This CDR3 is 14 amino acids long. Here the CDR3 DNA reads TGCGCCAGCAAGACCGAGGGGGCGTCCTACGAGCAGTACTTC. This sequence encodes CASKTEGASYEQYF.

The J gene is TRBJ2-2, the V gene TRBV7-2; TRBD1 matches at 9 bases. J lost 5 bases, V lost 5 bases, and 6 bases had no gene match. Germline V gives CDR1 SGHTA, CDR2 FQGNSA. The CDR3 consists of 15 residues. Here the CDR3 DNA reads TGTGCCAGCAGCGCCCCGGGACAGGGTACCGGGGAGCTGTTTTTT. Protein product: CASSAPGQGTGELFF.

The chain employs TRBV6-6 and TRBJ1-5, with 7 bases lining up with TRBD1. Losses at the gene ends were 2 bases for V and 3 bases for J; bases not matched to a gene: 7. Germline V gene sequence: CDR1 MNHNY, CDR2 SVGAGI (reference sequence). The CDR3 spans 16 residues. The CDR3 coding sequence is TGTGCCAGCAGTTACGGCCGACAGGGACACAATCAGCCCCAGCATTTT. This gives the protein CASSYGRQGHNQPQHF.

This clone was picked up one time. The chain combines TRBV27 with TRBJ1-2; D is unresolved. V was shortened by 0 bases and J by 2 bases, with 4 bases between the two germline ends. This CDR3 is built from 13 residues. Germline V gene sequence: CDR1 MNHEY, CDR2 SMNVEV (reference sequence). As DNA, the CDR3 is TGTGCCAGCAGTTTATCGGGGAACTATGGCTACACCTTC. Encoded protein: CASSLSGNYGYTF.

The chain is built from TRBV2 and TRBJ2-3; TRBD2 matches 11 bases. This CDR3 comprises 17 residues. Germline assignment: CDR1 SNHLY and CDR2 FYNNEI. J lost 6 bases, V lost 4 bases, and 12 bases had no gene match. CDR3 protein: CASSGATSGMGLDTQYF. CDR3 DNA sequence: TGTGCCAGCAGTGGAGCGACTAGCGGGATGGGTCTGGATACGCAGTATTTT.

This clone was counted a single time. The CDR3 loop reads CASSQMGLAGGPNQIGELFF. The CDR3 region has the DNA TGCGCCAGCAGCCAAATGGGACTAGCGGGAGGGCCCAATCAAATCGGGGAGCTGTTTTTT. This chain uses TRBV4-1 with TRBJ2-2, with TRBD2 matching 16 bases. Trimming at V came to 2 bases and at J to 7 bases, leaving 13 bases not matched to a gene. This CDR3 spans 20 amino acids. The germline CDR1 and CDR2 sequences are MGHRA and YSYEKL.

The CDR3: CASSLGRADQPQHF. Here the CDR3 DNA reads TGTGCCAGCAGCTTAGGTAGGGCCGATCAGCCCCAGCATTTT. The chain has TRBV5-8 and TRBJ1-5; D is unclear. Germline V CDR1 and CDR2: SGHTS, YDEGEE. This CDR3 has 14 amino acids. V lost 2 bases and J lost 5, with 11 bases in between.

This chain connects TRBV5-6 to TRBJ2-5, with 9 positions matching TRBD2. The CDR3 consists of 17 residues. V was clipped by 5 bases and J by 5 bases; unmatched bases: 16. CDR1 is SGHDT, CDR2 YYEEEE, per germline. CDR3 residues: CASRQRGLAGDWETQYF. CDR3 in DNA: TGTGCCAGCAGACAGAGGGGACTAGCCGGGGATTGGGAGACCCAGTACTTC.

The V and J genes are TRBV6-5 and TRBJ1-2; no clear D gene. This CDR3 comprises 15 residues. Germline V gene lookup returns CDR1 MNHEY and CDR2 SVGAGI. V was cut by 5 bases and J by 0 bases, with 13 bases left in between. CDR3: CASSPSGSANYGYTF. CDR3 coding DNA: TGTGCCAGCAGTCCCTCGGGCTCAGCTAACTATGGCTACACCTTC.

In nucleotides, the CDR3 is TGTGCCAGCGATAGCGGGGGCCTTGGGGCTAATGAAAAACTGTTTTTT. It is translated as CASDSGGLGANEKLFF. The J gene is TRBJ1-4, the V gene TRBV5-5; possibly TRBD1 for D (6 bases). With 7 bases removed from V and 3 bases from J, the gap between germline ends came to 19 bases. The CDR3 is made up of 16 amino acids. In germline, CDR1 is SGHKS, CDR2 YYEKEE (reference sequence).

The chain employs TRBV11-3 and TRBJ2-1, with D possibly matching TRBD2 (5 bases). Trimming pared 1 base from V and 0 bases from J, leaving 7 bases between. Germline V gene sequence: CDR1 SGHNT, CDR2 YENEEA. CDR3 size: 15 residues. CDR3 in amino acids: CASSLVGSSYNEQFF. The CDR3 DNA sequence: TGTGCCAGCAGCTTAGTTGGGAGCTCCTACAATGAGCAGTTCTTC.

V and J are TRBV5-1 and TRBJ2-1; perhaps TRBD2 as D (5 bases). Germline assignment: CDR1 SGHRS and CDR2 YFSETQ. The CDR3 runs 15 residues. V shed 7 bases and J shed 1 base, with 15 bases lying between them. The CDR3 protein is CASSPRTQSYNEQFF. In DNA form, the CDR3 reads TGCGCCAGCTCCCCCAGGACTCAGTCCTACAATGAGCAGTTCTTC.

V usage is TRBV9 and J usage is TRBJ2-7; 8 bases match TRBD2. The CDR3 consists of 17 residues. Germline values: CDR1 SGDLS, CDR2 YYNGEE. V was clipped by 4 bases and J by 3 bases; unmatched bases: 15. CDR3 coding DNA: TGTGCCAGCAGCCCAGGGAGCGGGGGAAGAGGGAACTACGAGCAGTACTTC. It codes for CASSPGSGGRGNYEQYF.

This chain links TRBV19 with TRBJ2-6; the D gene could be TRBD1 or TRBD2 (5 bases each). V was pared by 2 bases and J by 3 bases, with 11 bases between. Germline-derived CDR1 and CDR2 are LNHDA and SQIVND (reference sequence). CDR3 length equals 16 residues. CDR3 protein: CASSIPRGNGANVLTF. CDR3 bases: TGTGCCAGTAGTATACCGAGGGGTAATGGGGCCAACGTCCTGACTTTC.

V usage is TRBV4-2 and J usage is TRBJ2-1; TRBD1 matches 8 bases. This CDR3 contains 14 residues. Germline values: CDR1 LGHNA, CDR2 YNFKEQ. V lost 3 bases, J lost 6 bases, and 4 bases stayed unmatched. CDR3 sequence (DNA): TGTGCCAGCAGCCACGCGGACAGGGTCAATGAGCAGTTCTTC. Protein product: CASSHADRVNEQFF.

V usage is TRBV7-9 and J usage is TRBJ1-4, with D possibly being TRBD1 (6 bases). This CDR3 is built from 15 residues. The germline gives CDR1 SEHNR, CDR2 FQNEAQ (reference sequence). Trimming took 5 bases from V and 5 from J, leaving 15 bases between them. In DNA, the CDR3 is TGTGCCAGCAGCCCTAGGAGAGGGGGGAATGAAAAACTGTTTTTT. Translation gives CASSPRRGGNEKLFF.

This clone was counted once. The chain employs TRBV4-2 and TRBJ2-7, with D hard to call. The germline gives CDR1 LGHNA, CDR2 YNFKEQ. V was trimmed by 0 bases and J by 2 bases, leaving 14 bases between them. The CDR3 has 16 residues. CDR3 loop: CASSQERQLFTYEQYF. CDR3 sequence (DNA): TGTGCCAGCAGCCAAGAGAGACAACTATTCACCTACGAGCAGTACTTC.

CDR3 loop: CAWSEGGEQYF. The CDR3 bases are TGTGCCTGGAGCGAAGGGGGCGAGCAGTACTTC. The chain links TRBV30 to TRBJ2-7; tentative D call: TRBD1 (6 bases). Germline V gene sequence: CDR1 GTSNPN, CDR2 SVGIG (reference sequence). This CDR3 is built from 11 residues. Between the trimmed V and J ends, which lost 3 bases and 6 bases, there was a span of 9 bases.